A selection of T cell receptor beta chains follows, all from one sample in a study of T cells in Graves' hyperthyroidism and ophthalmopathy. TCRdb processed the multiplex PCR reads anew with MiXCR; each CDR3 protein has one entry. Found here are about 400,000 distinct CDR3 sequences, over 11% of them singletons; the top ten hold around 30%. Sequencing was performed on blood. The source is a man in his fifties with Graves' ophthalmopathy. The CDR3 runs from the conserved cysteine through the conserved F or W. The order of the fields is clone size, D gene, CDR3 length, V gene, J gene, CDR3 protein, CDR3 DNA. D genes are given only for firm matches. Rows give clone size only sometimes, using once, few, many, or a class for an expanded clone.

clone_size: many; d_call: TRBD2; cdr3_length: 17; v_call: TRBV18; j_call: TRBJ2-3; cdr3_aa: CASSPGTSGSGADTQYF; cdr3_nt: TGTGCCAGCTCACCCGGGACTAGCGGGAGTGGTGCAGATACGCAGTATTTT
clone_size: -; d_call: -; cdr3_length: 17; v_call: TRBV9; j_call: TRBJ2-1; cdr3_aa: CASSVDLEGYTYNEQFF; cdr3_nt: TGTGCCAGCAGCGTAGACCTTGAGGGCTACACCTACAATGAGCAGTTCTTC
clone_size: -; d_call: -; cdr3_length: 15; v_call: TRBV19; j_call: TRBJ2-2; cdr3_aa: CASRQITPNTGELFF; cdr3_nt: TGTGCCAGTAGGCAAATTACTCCGAACACCGGGGAGCTGTTTTTT
clone_size: many; d_call: -; cdr3_length: 13; v_call: TRBV20-1; j_call: TRBJ2-1; cdr3_aa: CSATRATYNEQFF; cdr3_nt: TGCAGTGCTACCCGAGCCACCTACAATGAGCAGTTCTTC
clone_size: many; d_call: TRBD2; cdr3_length: 14; v_call: TRBV20-1; j_call: TRBJ2-1; cdr3_aa: CSAPGLAVPNEQFF; cdr3_nt: TGCAGTGCCCCGGGACTAGCGGTGCCCAATGAGCAGTTCTTC
clone_size: many; d_call: -; cdr3_length: 12; v_call: TRBV28; j_call: TRBJ1-5; cdr3_aa: CASSLVPQPQHF; cdr3_nt: TGTGCCAGCAGTTTAGTCCCTCAGCCCCAGCATTTT
clone_size: -; d_call: -; cdr3_length: 16; v_call: TRBV24-1; j_call: TRBJ2-1; cdr3_aa: CATSDRDASSYNEQFF; cdr3_nt: TGTGCCACCAGTGATCGGGACGCAAGCTCCTACAATGAGCAGTTCTTC
clone_size: many; d_call: -; cdr3_length: 11; v_call: TRBV29-1; j_call: TRBJ2-7; cdr3_aa: CSVGYDYEQYF; cdr3_nt: TGCAGCGTTGGGTATGACTACGAGCAGTACTTC
clone_size: many; d_call: TRBD2; cdr3_length: 17; v_call: TRBV11-1; j_call: TRBJ2-1; cdr3_aa: CASSLGASGRGYNEQFF; cdr3_nt: TGTGCCAGCAGCTTAGGGGCTAGCGGGAGGGGCTACAATGAGCAGTTCTTC
clone_size: many; d_call: TRBD1; cdr3_length: 12; v_call: TRBV30; j_call: TRBJ1-1; cdr3_aa: CASVTGPKEAFF; cdr3_nt: TGTGCCTCCGTGACAGGGCCCAAAGAAGCTTTCTTT
clone_size: few; d_call: -; cdr3_length: 15; v_call: TRBV5-4; j_call: TRBJ2-4; cdr3_aa: CASSLVGGTKNIQYF; cdr3_nt: TGTGCCAGCAGCTTGGTCGGCGGAACCAAAAACATTCAGTACTTC
clone_size: many; d_call: TRBD2; cdr3_length: 14; v_call: TRBV27; j_call: TRBJ2-7; cdr3_aa: CASSVIAGNYEQYF; cdr3_nt: TGTGCCAGCAGTGTCATAGCGGGAAACTACGAGCAGTACTTC
clone_size: once; d_call: TRBD1; cdr3_length: 15; v_call: TRBV2; j_call: TRBJ2-2; cdr3_aa: CASSGWGTVTGELFF; cdr3_nt: TGTGCCAGCAGTGGCTGGGGGACAGTCACCGGGGAGCTGTTTTTT
clone_size: many; d_call: -; cdr3_length: 16; v_call: TRBV27; j_call: TRBJ1-5; cdr3_aa: CASSQTPDVNNQPQHF; cdr3_nt: TGTGCCAGCAGCCAAACGCCGGACGTGAACAATCAGCCCCAGCATTTT
clone_size: few; d_call: TRBD2; cdr3_length: 13; v_call: TRBV20-1; j_call: TRBJ2-1; cdr3_aa: CSARTSTYNEQFF; cdr3_nt: TGCAGTGCCAGGACTAGCACCTACAATGAGCAGTTCTTC
clone_size: -; d_call: -; cdr3_length: 14; v_call: TRBV6-1; j_call: TRBJ1-5; cdr3_aa: CASSVEGYNQPQHF; cdr3_nt: TGTGCCAGCAGTGTCGAGGGGTACAATCAGCCCCAGCATTTT
clone_size: -; d_call: -; cdr3_length: 16; v_call: TRBV28; j_call: TRBJ1-6; cdr3_aa: CASSLRGGSYNSPLYF; cdr3_nt: TGTGCCAGCAGTTTGAGGGGTGGGTCCTATAATTCACCCCTCTACTTT
clone_size: few; d_call: -; cdr3_length: 18; v_call: TRBV3-1; j_call: TRBJ2-7; cdr3_aa: CASSPGTLMTHSTYEQYF; cdr3_nt: TGTGCCAGCAGCCCGGGTACCCTCATGACACACTCGACCTACGAGCAGTACTTC
clone_size: few; d_call: -; cdr3_length: 13; v_call: TRBV29-1; j_call: TRBJ2-7; cdr3_aa: CSVRTDSTYEQYF; cdr3_nt: TGCAGCGTCCGGACAGATTCTACCTACGAGCAGTACTTC
clone_size: -; d_call: TRBD2; cdr3_length: 18; v_call: TRBV2; j_call: TRBJ2-3; cdr3_aa: CASRPPWGSSGSTDTQYF; cdr3_nt: TGTGCCAGCAGGCCACCTTGGGGTTCTAGCGGTAGCACAGATACGCAGTATTTT
clone_size: -; d_call: TRBD1; cdr3_length: 13; v_call: TRBV19; j_call: TRBJ1-1; cdr3_aa: CASSGRGRREAFF; cdr3_nt: TGTGCCAGTAGTGGCAGGGGGCGCAGGGAAGCTTTCTTT
clone_size: many; d_call: -; cdr3_length: 16; v_call: TRBV3-1; j_call: TRBJ2-7; cdr3_aa: CASSQSTRVQAYEQYF; cdr3_nt: TGTGCCAGCAGCCAGAGTACCCGGGTACAAGCCTACGAGCAGTACTTC
clone_size: many; d_call: -; cdr3_length: 14; v_call: TRBV2; j_call: TRBJ2-5; cdr3_aa: CASSESMWRETQYF; cdr3_nt: TGTGCCAGCAGTGAATCGATGTGGAGGGAGACCCAGTACTTC
clone_size: few; d_call: TRBD1; cdr3_length: 15; v_call: TRBV7-8; j_call: TRBJ1-6; cdr3_aa: CASRRDRGERSPLHF; cdr3_nt: TGTGCCAGCAGGAGGGACAGGGGGGAGAGGTCACCCCTCCACTTT
clone_size: -; d_call: TRBD1; cdr3_length: 16; v_call: TRBV18; j_call: TRBJ1-5; cdr3_aa: CASSPRTGGSHQPQHF; cdr3_nt: TGTGCCAGCTCACCACGGACAGGGGGGTCTCATCAGCCCCAGCATTTT
clone_size: many; d_call: -; cdr3_length: 18; v_call: TRBV6-1; j_call: TRBJ1-2; cdr3_aa: CASTSGPHTGLLDYGYTF; cdr3_nt: TGTGCCAGCACCTCAGGACCCCACACAGGACTCCTAGACTATGGCTACACCTTC
clone_size: -; d_call: -; cdr3_length: 13; v_call: TRBV7-9; j_call: TRBJ2-7; cdr3_aa: CASSFEVPYGQYF; cdr3_nt: TGTGCCAGCAGCTTCGAGGTCCCCTACGGGCAGTACTTC
clone_size: -; d_call: TRBD1; cdr3_length: 17; v_call: TRBV27; j_call: TRBJ2-7; cdr3_aa: CASSLLPGTGISYEQYF; cdr3_nt: TGTGCCAGCAGTTTACTTCCTGGGACAGGGATCTCCTACGAGCAGTACTTC
clone_size: few; d_call: -; cdr3_length: 15; v_call: TRBV28; j_call: TRBJ1-1; cdr3_aa: CASSLGLRDLEPTFF; cdr3_nt: TGTGCCAGCAGTCTAGGACTCCGGGACCTGGAGCCGACTTTCTTT
clone_size: few; d_call: TRBD2; cdr3_length: 14; v_call: TRBV19; j_call: TRBJ2-2; cdr3_aa: CASRTGGGTGELFF; cdr3_nt: TGTGCCAGTAGAACGGGCGGGGGCACCGGGGAGCTGTTTTTT
clone_size: -; d_call: -; cdr3_length: 15; v_call: TRBV7-6; j_call: TRBJ2-5; cdr3_aa: CASTFGTRYQETQYF; cdr3_nt: TGTGCCAGCACCTTCGGGACAAGGTACCAAGAGACCCAGTACTTC
clone_size: -; d_call: TRBD2; cdr3_length: 18; v_call: TRBV6-1; j_call: TRBJ2-6; cdr3_aa: CASSDSGWGVSGANVLTF; cdr3_nt: TGTGCCAGCAGTGATAGCGGGTGGGGTGTCTCTGGGGCCAACGTCCTGACTTTC
clone_size: many; d_call: -; cdr3_length: 15; v_call: TRBV5-1; j_call: TRBJ2-3; cdr3_aa: CASSLVSGTTDTQYF; cdr3_nt: TGCGCCAGCAGCTTGGTGAGCGGAACAACAGATACGCAGTATTTT
clone_size: many; d_call: TRBD1; cdr3_length: 15; v_call: TRBV9; j_call: TRBJ1-6; cdr3_aa: CASSFEGQTNSPLHF; cdr3_nt: TGTGCCAGCAGCTTCGAGGGACAGACCAATTCACCCCTCCACTTT
clone_size: many; d_call: -; cdr3_length: 16; v_call: TRBV28; j_call: TRBJ2-5; cdr3_aa: CASTSPGVASQETQYF; cdr3_nt: TGTGCCAGCACTTCCCCTGGGGTGGCCAGCCAAGAGACCCAGTACTTC
clone_size: -; d_call: -; cdr3_length: 15; v_call: TRBV4-2; j_call: TRBJ2-5; cdr3_aa: CASSQDLQVAETQYF; cdr3_nt: TGTGCCAGCAGCCAAGATCTTCAGGTAGCAGAGACCCAGTACTTC
clone_size: many; d_call: -; cdr3_length: 12; v_call: TRBV24-1; j_call: TRBJ2-3; cdr3_aa: CATGDFTDTQYF; cdr3_nt: TGTGCCACAGGGGACTTCACAGATACGCAGTATTTT
clone_size: -; d_call: -; cdr3_length: 13; v_call: TRBV27; j_call: TRBJ2-2; cdr3_aa: CASMSHNTGELFF; cdr3_nt: TGTGCCAGCATGTCCCATAACACCGGGGAGCTGTTTTTT
clone_size: few; d_call: TRBD1; cdr3_length: 14; v_call: TRBV20-1; j_call: TRBJ1-5; cdr3_aa: CSASRDRGRQPQHF; cdr3_nt: TGCAGTGCTAGTCGGGACAGGGGTCGCCAGCCCCAGCATTTT
clone_size: many; d_call: -; cdr3_length: 12; v_call: TRBV3-1; j_call: TRBJ2-7; cdr3_aa: CASSPLAGEQYF; cdr3_nt: TGTGCCAGCAGCCCCTTGGCGGGCGAGCAGTACTTC
clone_size: many; d_call: TRBD1; cdr3_length: 16; v_call: TRBV24-1; j_call: TRBJ2-5; cdr3_aa: CATSDPTGGVGETQYF; cdr3_nt: TGTGCCACCAGTGATCCGACAGGGGGTGTTGGGGAGACCCAGTACTTC
clone_size: many; d_call: -; cdr3_length: 15; v_call: TRBV28; j_call: TRBJ1-2; cdr3_aa: CASSLPQGGVGGYTF; cdr3_nt: TGTGCCAGCAGTTTACCCCAAGGGGGGGTTGGTGGCTACACCTTC
clone_size: many; d_call: TRBD1; cdr3_length: 14; v_call: TRBV30; j_call: TRBJ1-2; cdr3_aa: CAWRTTGGHYGYTF; cdr3_nt: TGTGCCTGGAGGACGACAGGGGGGCACTATGGCTACACCTTC
clone_size: few; d_call: -; cdr3_length: 14; v_call: TRBV19; j_call: TRBJ1-2; cdr3_aa: CASSISGSRYGYTF; cdr3_nt: TGTGCCAGTAGTATATCAGGATCTCGCTATGGCTACACCTTC
clone_size: -; d_call: -; cdr3_length: 12; v_call: TRBV6-2/TRBV6-3; j_call: TRBJ2-7; cdr3_aa: CASAQTSYEQYF; cdr3_nt: TGTGCTAGCGCACAAACTTCCTACGAGCAGTACTTC
clone_size: many; d_call: TRBD2; cdr3_length: 14; v_call: TRBV7-9; j_call: TRBJ2-7; cdr3_aa: CASNRLAGEYEQYF; cdr3_nt: TGTGCCAGCAACAGACTAGCGGGAGAGTACGAGCAGTACTTC